The rows below give T cell receptor beta chains drawn from one sample of a study of blood T cell repertoires in COVID-19. Libraries were prepared by immunoSEQ multiplex PCR; TCRdb keeps only in-frame clonotypes and omits some of them. The sample holds over 200,000 clones, 88% seen once. The sequenced material came from peripheral blood. These receptors were collected from a woman between 40 and 50 years old who had recovered from COVID-19. The CDR3 runs from the conserved cysteine through the conserved F or W. A D gene is named only where the DNA matches it firmly. Expanded clones get a size class; other rows say once, few or many, or leave the size out.

V: TRBV24-1; D: NA; size: NA; J: TRBJ1-2; DNA: TGTGCCACCAGTGGGGGCCTTGGCCCGCGGAGCTATGGCTACACCTTC; CDR3: CATSGGLGPRSYGYTF
V: TRBV2; D: TRBD1; size: NA; J: TRBJ2-2; DNA: TGTGCCAGCAGCCGTGACAGGGGCGCGAACACCGGGGAGCTGTTTTTT; CDR3: CASSRDRGANTGELFF
V: TRBV5-6; D: NA; size: NA; J: TRBJ1-1; DNA: TGTGCCAGCAGCGCCACGGTGAACACTGAAGCTTTCTTT; CDR3: CASSATVNTEAFF
V: TRBV6-5; D: NA; size: NA; J: TRBJ1-2; DNA: TGTGCCAGCAGTCCCGACGGGTTAAATAACTATGGCTACACCTTC; CDR3: CASSPDGLNNYGYTF
V: TRBV24-1; D: NA; size: NA; J: TRBJ1-1; DNA: TGTGCCACCAGTGATTTGGCACCAACCGGGAACCCTTTT; CDR3: CATSDLAPTGNPF
V: TRBV15; D: NA; size: once; J: TRBJ1-2; DNA: TGTGCCACCAGCAGAGTTGGGCTTGGCAACTATGGCTACACCTTC; CDR3: CATSRVGLGNYGYTF
V: TRBV7-9; D: TRBD2; size: NA; J: TRBJ2-1; DNA: TGTGCCAGCAGCTTAGGGCCCGGGCTAGCGGGAGCGGTTGAGCAGTTCTTC; CDR3: CASSLGPGLAGAVEQFF
V: TRBV30; D: NA; size: NA; J: TRBJ1-4; DNA: TGTGCCTCCCCGGGTCAGCTTAATGAAAAACTGTTTTTT; CDR3: CASPGQLNEKLFF
V: TRBV20-1; D: TRBD1; size: once; J: TRBJ2-1; DNA: TGCAGTGCTAGTAGGGGGAGACAGGGGCTCTATGAGCAGTTCTTC; CDR3: CSASRGRQGLYEQFF
V: TRBV18; D: TRBD1; size: NA; J: TRBJ2-7; DNA: TGTGCCAGCTCACCAAGTGGGGGGACAGGGGCCTACGAGCAGTACTTC; CDR3: CASSPSGGTGAYEQYF
V: TRBV11-2; D: TRBD1; size: NA; J: TRBJ1-3; DNA: TGTGCCAGCAGCACCAGACAGGGGCCCGGGAACACCATATATTTT; CDR3: CASSTRQGPGNTIYF
V: TRBV5-1; D: NA; size: NA; J: TRBJ2-3; DNA: TGCGCCAGCAGCTCACAGGGTGGGGGACGAGATACGCAGTATTTT; CDR3: CASSSQGGGRDTQYF
V: TRBV7-3; D: TRBD2; size: NA; J: TRBJ2-1; DNA: TGTGCCAGCACACATACTAGCGGGGGCCTCAATGAGCAGTTCTTC; CDR3: CASTHTSGGLNEQFF
V: TRBV7-2; D: NA; size: NA; J: TRBJ1-5; DNA: TGTGCCAGCAGCCCGCCCCCGGGGGGCCGTCAGCCCCAGCATTTT; CDR3: CASSPPPGGRQPQHF
V: TRBV18; D: NA; size: few; J: TRBJ1-1; DNA: TGTGCCAGCTCACCACGGCAACCTTTTGAAGCTTTCTTT; CDR3: CASSPRQPFEAFF
V: TRBV6-5; D: NA; size: NA; J: TRBJ1-2; DNA: TGTGCCAGCAGTTACGGCGGGGCGTCTAACTATGGCTACACCTTC; CDR3: CASSYGGASNYGYTF
V: TRBV9; D: NA; size: NA; J: TRBJ2-2; DNA: TGTGCCAGCAGCGTAGGGAGGTGGACCGGGGAGCTGTTTTTT; CDR3: CASSVGRWTGELFF
V: TRBV11-1; D: NA; size: NA; J: TRBJ2-1; DNA: TGTGCCAGCAGCTTAGCGGCGGGTAGCCGCCCTGTGAATGAGCAGTTCTTC; CDR3: CASSLAAGSRPVNEQFF
V: TRBV5-1; D: NA; size: NA; J: TRBJ1-5; DNA: TGCGCCAGCAGCTCAACAGGGAGTTGGGATCAGCCCCAGCATTTT; CDR3: CASSSTGSWDQPQHF
V: TRBV2; D: NA; size: NA; J: TRBJ2-7; DNA: TGTGCCAGCAGTGACCCCGGACACCTCTCCTACGAGCAGTACTTC; CDR3: CASSDPGHLSYEQYF
V: TRBV6-5; D: NA; size: NA; J: TRBJ1-2; DNA: TGTGCCAGCAGTTACTCTTATGGCAGCTACACCTTC; CDR3: CASSYSYGSYTF
V: TRBV19; D: NA; size: NA; J: TRBJ1-5; DNA: TGTGCCAGTAGGGATGGGGGCCCCTCCAATCAGCCCCAGCATTTT; CDR3: CASRDGGPSNQPQHF
V: TRBV19; D: TRBD1; size: NA; J: TRBJ1-1; DNA: TGTGCCAGTAGTATAAGGGGGCGGGTCACTGAAGCTTTCTTT; CDR3: CASSIRGRVTEAFF